The rows below give T cell receptor beta chains drawn from one sample of a study of T cell repertoires in cytomegalovirus infection. TCRdb processed the reads anew with MiXCR; each CDR3 protein has one entry. The table lists around 900,000 distinct CDR3 sequences, roughly 30% of them singletons. These receptors' targets are unknown. The material sequenced was cultured CD8+ T cells from PBMCs, taken from culture after CMV antigen stimulation. The receptors derive from a human donor in good health (CMV status not recorded). Some clones in this sample may be carry-over from other donors' samples. Each CDR3 is given with its conserved first and last residue. The order of the fields is CDR3 protein, CDR3 DNA, V gene, D gene, clone size, J gene, CDR3 length. D genes are given only for firm matches. Rows may omit the clone size; those that give it use once, few, many or a size class.

CASSFEGPGASEQFF TGTGCCAGCAGCTTTGAGGGGCCCGGGGCAAGTGAGCAGTTCTTC TRBV7-8 - - TRBJ2-1 15
CASSVAGVEETQYF TGTGCCAGCAGCGTAGCAGGGGTCGAAGAGACCCAGTACTTC TRBV9 - - TRBJ2-5 14
CASRTGRYGYTF TGTGCCAGCAGGACAGGGAGGTATGGCTACACCTTC TRBV27 TRBD1 - TRBJ1-2 12
CASSFGPNNSPLHF TGTGCCAGCAGTTTCGGACCGAATAATTCACCCCTCCACTTT TRBV27 - - TRBJ1-6 14
CASSLWGPGRLYEQYF TGTGCCAGCAGTTTATGGGGTCCGGGCAGGCTCTACGAGCAGTACTTC TRBV27 - - TRBJ2-7 16
CASSLKKGGNTEAFF TGTGCCAGCAGCTTAAAGAAGGGCGGAAACACTGAAGCTTTCTTT TRBV7-9 - - TRBJ1-1 15
CASSQDSNYNEQFF TGTGCCAGCAGCCAAGATTCCAACTACAATGAGCAGTTCTTC TRBV14 - few TRBJ2-1 14
CSASLLRGEGQPQHF TGCAGTGCTAGTTTACTGAGAGGGGAAGGACAGCCCCAGCATTTT TRBV20-1 - - TRBJ1-5 15
CASSLTGGGRGETQYF TGTGCCAGCAGCTTAACAGGCGGGGGCCGGGGAGAGACCCAGTACTTC TRBV7-3 - few TRBJ2-5 16
CASNFRGGTEAFF TGTGCCAGTAATTTCAGGGGAGGGACTGAAGCTTTCTTT TRBV19 - - TRBJ1-1 13
CASSQELTGAWTGELFF TGTGCCAGCAGCCAAGAACTGACAGGGGCATGGACCGGGGAGCTGTTTTTT TRBV4-2 TRBD1 few TRBJ2-2 17
CASSPFGQMNTEAFF TGTGCCAGCAGCCCCTTCGGCCAGATGAACACTGAAGCTTTCTTT TRBV9 - few TRBJ1-1 15
CASSLDEYNEQFF TGTGCCAGCAGCTTAGACGAGTACAATGAGCAGTTCTTC TRBV7-9 - - TRBJ2-1 13
CSVAGTSVVTDTQYF TGCAGCGTTGCCGGGACTAGCGTGGTCACAGATACGCAGTATTTT TRBV29-1 TRBD2 few TRBJ2-3 15
CASSSELTFQETQYF TGTGCCAGCAGTTCCGAACTAACCTTCCAAGAGACCCAGTACTTC TRBV27 - - TRBJ2-5 15
CASSKRPTGRYAGELFF TGTGCCAGCAGCAAACGGCCGACAGGGCGGTACGCCGGGGAGCTGTTTTTT TRBV11-3 TRBD1 - TRBJ2-2 17
CASSLRPGQGDGYTF TGCGCCAGCAGCCTGAGACCGGGACAGGGAGATGGCTACACCTTC TRBV4-3 TRBD1 many TRBJ1-2 15
CASSEPGLGLADYNEQFF TGTGCCAGCAGTGAGCCGGGACTGGGACTAGCGGATTACAATGAGCAGTTCTTC TRBV2 TRBD2 few TRBJ2-1 18
CASSSGYNSPLHF TGTGCCAGCAGTTCAGGGTATAATTCACCCCTCCACTTT TRBV12-3/TRBV12-4 - many TRBJ1-6 13
CASSLRSGTGGIYEQYF TGTGCCAGCAGCTTACGATCGGGAACCGGGGGGATTTACGAGCAGTACTTC TRBV7-6 TRBD2 few TRBJ2-7 17
CASSFRVGTSGDEQFF TGTGCCAGCAGCTTCCGGGTCGGGACTAGCGGGGATGAGCAGTTCTTC TRBV7-8 TRBD2 few TRBJ2-1 16
CASSAYRTALNGYTF TGTGCCAGCAGTGCCTATCGGACAGCCCTAAATGGCTACACCTTC TRBV6-6 - few TRBJ1-2 15
CASSLEPGSGELFF TGTGCCAGCAGCCTCGAGCCGGGATCCGGGGAGCTGTTTTTT TRBV7-6 - - TRBJ2-2 14
CASNNRDYGYTF TGTGCCAGCAACAACAGGGACTATGGCTACACCTTC TRBV9 - few TRBJ1-2 12
CAISEARRQIPSGNTIYF TGTGCCATCAGTGAGGCCCGAAGGCAGATTCCCTCTGGAAACACCATATATTTT TRBV10-3 - - TRBJ1-3 18
CASRHPHGYTF TGTGCCAGCAGGCACCCGCATGGCTACACCTTC TRBV6-2/TRBV6-3 - - TRBJ1-2 11
CSLGANSYNEQFF TGCAGTCTAGGGGCCAACTCCTACAATGAGCAGTTCTTC TRBV20-1 - - TRBJ2-1 13
CASSSWGPNQPQHF TGTGCCAGCAGCTCTTGGGGCCCTAATCAGCCCCAGCATTTT TRBV7-2 - many TRBJ1-5 14
CASSYSIQGAEAEAFF TGTGCCAGCAGTTACTCGATACAGGGGGCAGAGGCTGAAGCTTTCTTT TRBV6-2/TRBV6-3 TRBD1 - TRBJ1-1 16
CASSYVASGALIYNEQFF TGTGCCAGCAGTTACGTCGCTAGCGGGGCCCTCATTTATAATGAGCAGTTCTTC TRBV6-5 TRBD2 - TRBJ2-1 18
CASSAEGAIDTQYF TGTGCCAGCAGCGCCGAGGGGGCTATAGATACGCAGTATTTT TRBV7-8 TRBD1 many TRBJ2-3 14
CASSLNQGYEQYF TGTGCCAGCAGTCTCAACCAGGGGTACGAGCAGTACTTC TRBV27 - - TRBJ2-7 13
CASSDGSGRPQHF TGTGCCAGCAGTGACGGGTCGGGGCGGCCCCAGCATTTT TRBV25-1 - - TRBJ1-5 13
CSARDGWGGTEAFF TGCAGTGCTAGAGATGGGTGGGGGGGCACTGAAGCTTTCTTT TRBV20-1 - - TRBJ1-1 14
CASRPGTINTGELFF TGTGCCAGCAGACCCGGGACTATCAACACCGGGGAGCTGTTTTTT TRBV6-5 TRBD2 - TRBJ2-2 15
CASSGTSGPQPGYTQYF TGTGCCAGCAGCGGGACTAGCGGCCCTCAACCTGGATATACGCAGTATTTT TRBV6-2/TRBV6-3 TRBD2 few TRBJ2-3 17
CASSLRSLAKNIQYF TGTGCCAGCAGTTTAAGGAGTTTAGCCAAAAACATTCAGTACTTC TRBV28 - - TRBJ2-4 15
CASGGTGETDTQYF TGTGCCAGCGGTGGGACAGGGGAGACAGATACGCAGTATTTT TRBV27 TRBD1 few TRBJ2-3 14
CATSDKTEQETQYF TGTGCCACCAGTGATAAGACAGAACAAGAGACCCAGTACTTC TRBV24-1 - - TRBJ2-5 14
CASSPGYPDTDTQYF TGTGCCAGCAGCCCCGGGTATCCTGACACAGATACGCAGTATTTT TRBV6-2/TRBV6-3 - few TRBJ2-3 15
CASSDPLDSYGYTF TGTGCCAGCAGTGACCCCCTCGACAGTTATGGCTACACCTTC TRBV2 - few TRBJ1-2 14
CASSQVRDREQYF TGCGCCAGCAGCCAAGTCCGGGACAGGGAGCAGTACTTC TRBV4-1 TRBD1 - TRBJ2-7 13
CASSYSSGQDGYTF TGTGCCAGCAGTTACTCGTCGGGGCAGGATGGCTACACCTTC TRBV6-5 - - TRBJ1-2 14
CASSWGQPNNSPLHF TGTGCCAGCTCTTGGGGACAGCCAAATAATTCACCCCTCCACTTT TRBV27 TRBD1 - TRBJ1-6 15
CRAQEGIDTEAFF TGCAGGGCTCAGGAAGGGATCGACACTGAAGCTTTCTTT TRBV20-1 - few TRBJ1-1 13
CASSYQGYNLDGYTF TGTGCCAGCAGTTACCAGGGGTATAATCTGGATGGCTACACCTTC TRBV6-5 - - TRBJ1-2 15
CASSSERRTEAFF TGTGCCAGCAGCTCGGAACGGCGGACTGAAGCTTTCTTT TRBV7-9 - few TRBJ1-1 13
CASSQGGGNVQFF TGCGCCAGCAGCCAAGGAGGTGGCAATGTGCAGTTCTTC TRBV4-1 - - TRBJ2-1 13
CASSTNRGSSYNEQFF TGCGCCAGCAGTACCAATCGGGGTAGCTCCTACAATGAGCAGTTCTTC TRBV10-1 - few TRBJ2-1 16
CATPGGETQYF TGCGCCACCCCTGGAGGCGAGACCCAGTACTTC TRBV10-2 - - TRBJ2-5 11
CASSDYDRGSEQYF TGTGCCAGCAGTGACTACGACAGGGGCAGCGAGCAGTACTTC TRBV6-1 TRBD1 - TRBJ2-7 14
CASSPRRDGQNTGELFF TGTGCCAGCAGCCCCCGGAGGGACGGACAGAACACCGGGGAGCTGTTTTTT TRBV7-9 - - TRBJ2-2 17
CASSNGRASIYGYTF TGTGCCAGCAGCAACGGGAGGGCATCCATATATGGCTACACCTTC TRBV7-4 - - TRBJ1-2 15
CASSHNGGNAEAFF TGTGCCAGCAGCCATAATGGGGGGAACGCTGAAGCTTTCTTT TRBV5-4 - - TRBJ1-1 14
CASSLVGLASGNTIYF TGTGCCAGCAGCTTGGTAGGCCTGGCCAGTGGAAACACCATATATTTT TRBV5-5 - - TRBJ1-3 16
CASSFSGKNGYTF TGTGCCAGCAGTTTTTCCGGGAAAAATGGCTACACCTTC TRBV12-3/TRBV12-4 - - TRBJ1-2 13
CATSRDTGNEQFF TGTGCCACCAGCAGAGATACAGGGAATGAGCAGTTCTTC TRBV15 - - TRBJ2-1 13
CASSITLRTGQQLEAFF TGTGCCAGTAGTATAACTCTCAGGACTGGCCAGCAGCTTGAAGCTTTCTTT TRBV19 - - TRBJ1-1 17
CASGVGGRNQPQHF TGTGCTAGTGGGGTTGGCGGGAGGAATCAGCCCCAGCATTTT TRBV12-5 - - TRBJ1-5 14
CASSLDTGGGYTF TGTGCCAGCAGCCTAGACACGGGTGGTGGCTACACCTTC TRBV7-8 - many TRBJ1-2 13